The 24 T cell receptor beta chains below come from one sample, sequenced in a study of early T cells in non-severe SARS-CoV-2 infection. TCRdb re-called the 5' RACE reads with MiXCR, one entry per CDR3 protein. The sample holds some 80,000 distinct CDR3 sequences, 10% seen once. The sequences come from whole blood, collected at baseline. All receptors come from an adult who was a healthcare worker with PCR-confirmed SARS-CoV-2 infection or an uninfected control (not recorded which).

This clonotype showed up just a few times. The chain carries TRBV27 and TRBJ2-1; no reliable D call. Germline V CDR1 and CDR2: MNHEY, SMNVEV (reference sequence). V shed 2 bases and J shed 0 bases, with 11 bases lying between them. CDR3 length: 16 residues. CDR3 nucleotide sequence: TGTGCCAGCAGTTTAATAAGTACGAGCTCCTACAATGAGCAGTTCTTC. Its translation is CASSLISTSSYNEQFF.

This clonotype was detected many times. The rearrangement joins TRBV12-5 to TRBJ2-7; weak D call: TRBD2 (6 bases). CDR3 length equals 16 residues. V was pared by 1 base and J by 2 bases, with 15 bases between. CDR1 is LGHNT and CDR2 is FRNRAP in the germline V gene. CDR3 sequence (DNA): TGTGCTAGTGGTTTGGCCCGGACTACGGGGGCCTACGAGCAGTACTTC. It codes for CASGLARTTGAYEQYF.

This clonotype was counted a few times. The chain carries TRBV4-1 and TRBJ2-3, with 13 nucleotides matching TRBD2. Germline trimming cut 0 bases from V and 1 base from J; bases unmatched to any gene: 16. The CDR3 covers 22 residues. Germline V gene sequence: CDR1 MGHRA, CDR2 YSYEKL. The CDR3, as DNA: TGCGCCAGCAGCCAAGAACTAGCGGGAGGGCCATTTGCTGTTGGAGGCACAGATACGCAGTATTTT. It is translated as CASSQELAGGPFAVGGTDTQYF.

There are a few counts of this clonotype. This sequence joins TRBV6-1 and TRBJ2-5; D possibly uses TRBD1 or TRBD2 (5 bases each). Trimming took off 4 bases at V and 5 bases at J, with 17 bases between the two ends. CDR1 MNHNS and CDR2 SASEGT come from the germline V gene. The CDR3 runs to 15 residues. The CDR3 DNA is TGTGCCAGCAGTGCCTCCGGGACCCTAGGGGAGACCCAGTACTTC. This codes for CASSASGTLGETQYF.

This clonotype came up a few times. The chain couples TRBV7-3 to TRBJ2-2; the D is unclear. The CDR3 length is 13 residues. Germline CDR1 is SGHTA and CDR2 is FQGTGA. V shed 1 base and J shed 6 bases, with 6 bases lying between them. The CDR3 is CASSLNRAGELFF. The CDR3 nucleotides read TGTGCCAGCAGCTTAAACAGAGCCGGGGAGCTGTTTTTT.

In this sample, this clonotype turned up once. The V gene is TRBV10-2, the J gene TRBJ2-3; D remains ambiguous. The ends were cut back, 0 bases at V and 2 bases at J, with 9 bases in the middle. Germline CDR1 is WSHSY and CDR2 is SAAADI. The CDR3 is 15 amino acids. The CDR3 sequence is CASSESSHLTDTQYF. CDR3 coding DNA: TGCGCCAGCAGTGAGTCATCTCACCTCACAGATACGCAGTATTTT.

The chain employs TRBV7-9 and TRBJ1-6; D is uncertain. Germline V gives CDR1 SEHNR, CDR2 FQNEAQ (reference sequence). CDR3 size: 15 residues. Trimming cost V 1 base and J 9 bases, with 13 bases left between them. CDR3 in amino acids: CASSLVGGFGSPLHF. The CDR3 nucleotides read TGTGCCAGCAGCTTAGTTGGAGGGTTCGGTTCACCCCTCCACTTT.

V usage is TRBV20-1 and J usage is TRBJ2-7; 7 positions agree with TRBD2. This CDR3 spans 14 amino acids. V lost 3 bases and J lost 4; bases outside the gene matches: 9. The germline CDR1 and CDR2 sequences are DFQATT and SNEGSKA (reference sequence). CDR3 nucleotides: TGCAGTGCTAGTTTTGGCGGGAGAAGGTACGAGCAGTACTTC. Amino acid sequence: CSASFGGRRYEQYF.

This clonotype was observed a few times. The rearrangement links TRBV20-1 to TRBJ2-7; D is unresolved. V was shortened by 5 bases and J by 4 bases, with 9 bases between the two germline ends. The CDR3 spans 11 residues. Germline V gene data show CDR1 as DFQATT and CDR2 as SNEGSKA (reference sequence). CDR3 coding DNA: TGCAGTGCTCCCAACCGATACGAGCAGTACTTC. The encoded protein is CSAPNRYEQYF.

The J gene is TRBJ1-5, the V gene TRBV10-3; no firm D call. This CDR3 spans 17 amino acids. V was trimmed by 0 bases and J by 1 base, leaving 13 bases between them. Germline V lookup: CDR1 ENHRY, CDR2 SYGVKD. The chain's CDR3 is CAISESILPGSNQPQHF. DNA of the CDR3: TGTGCCATCAGTGAGTCGATCCTTCCCGGGAGCAATCAGCCCCAGCATTTT.

As DNA, the CDR3 is TGTGCCAGCTCACTGATGACAGATACGCAGTATTTT. This gives the protein CASSLMTDTQYF. The genes are TRBV18 and TRBJ2-3; D call uncertain. The germline V gene has CDR1 KGHSH and CDR2 LQKENI. The CDR3 has 12 amino acids. The V end was cut by 4 bases, the J end by 3 bases, with 5 bases between.

In this sample, this clonotype turned up a few times. The chain uses TRBV28 and TRBJ2-2; TRBD1 aligns across 8 bases. Unmatched junction bases numbered 8, after V lost 8 bases and J lost 6 bases. The germline CDR1 and CDR2 sequences are MDHEN and SYDVKM. The CDR3 consists of 14 residues. The CDR3 bases are TGTGCCAGCCACTCCAGGGGGCTCCCCGGGGAGCTGTTTTTT. This codes for CASHSRGLPGELFF.

This clonotype has just a few counts. CDR3 sequence reads: CASSSLAVRGNTIYF. The CDR3 DNA follows: TGTGCCAGCAGCTCCCTGGCTGTTCGTGGAAACACCATATATTTT. The V call is TRBV7-9, the J call TRBJ1-3; D is unclear. The germline V gene encodes CDR1 SEHNR and CDR2 FQNEAQ (reference sequence). Trimming cost V 4 bases and J 3 bases, with 13 bases left between them. This CDR3 contains 15 residues.

This rearrangement joins TRBV27 to TRBJ1-1, with D maybe TRBD1 (6 bases). The CDR3 extends over 15 amino acids. With 5 bases removed from V and 3 bases from J, the gap between germline ends came to 16 bases. Germline assignment: CDR1 MNHEY and CDR2 SMNVEV (reference sequence). This CDR3 is CASSLSGEVYTEAFF. The CDR3 DNA reads TGTGCCAGCAGTCTCTCAGGGGAGGTGTACACTGAAGCTTTCTTT.

In its sample, this clonotype was seen many times. The chain recombines TRBV9 with TRBJ2-7; tentatively, D is TRBD1 or TRBD2 (5 bases each). V was trimmed by 0 bases and J by 6 bases, leaving 13 bases between them. The length of the CDR3 is 14 residues. CDR1 SGDLS and CDR2 YYNGEE come from the germline V gene. The CDR3 coding sequence is TGTGCCAGCAGCGTAGTTCCCGGGGCGGGCGAGCAGTACTTC. Its translation is CASSVVPGAGEQYF. The full variable domain, with the rest looked up from reference TRBV9 and TRBJ2-7, is DSGVTQTPKHLITATGQRVTLRCSPRSGDLSVYWYQQSLDQGLQFLIQYYNGEERAKGNILERFSAQQFPDLHSELNLSSLELGDSALYFCASSVVPGAGEQYFGPGTRLTVT.

The chain uses TRBV20-1 and TRBJ1-4, with 7 bases that match TRBD1. Trimming removed 5 bases from V and 7 bases from J; junction bases left unmatched: 7. The germline CDR1 and CDR2 sequences are DFQATT and SNEGSKA (reference sequence). This CDR3 spans 13 amino acids. CDR3 nucleotide sequence: TGCAGTGCTTCACAGGGGCAGACTGAAAAACTGTTTTTT. Its protein is CSASQGQTEKLFF.

The V and J genes are TRBV18 and TRBJ2-5; 8 nucleotides agree with TRBD2. CDR3 length equals 14 residues. Per the germline V gene, CDR1 is KGHSH and CDR2 is LQKENI. With 6 bases clipped from V and 2 bases from J, the junction kept 5 bases outside the gene matches. In DNA form, the CDR3 reads TGTGCCAGCTCGCCAGGACTAGCTCAAGAGACCCAGTACTTC. This encodes CASSPGLAQETQYF.

This clonotype was seen just once. The rearrangement uses TRBV24-1 and TRBJ1-1; D unresolved. CDR3 length: 13 amino acids. V lost 8 bases to trimming and J lost 0 bases, with 9 bases between them. Germline CDR1 reads KGHDR; CDR2 reads SFDVKD. The DNA for the CDR3 is TGTGCCACCAAGGCAGCCATGAACACTGAAGCTTTCTTT. Translating gives CATKAAMNTEAFF.

In its sample, this clonotype was seen a few times. The CDR3 bases are TGTGCCAGCAGCCAAGTCTGGGGTGAGGATGGCTACACCTTC. Amino acid sequence: CASSQVWGEDGYTF. The chain recombines TRBV3-1 with TRBJ1-2; D gene uncertain. The V end lost 1 base, the J end lost 6 bases, and 12 bases lay between the germline ends. Germline values: CDR1 LGHDT, CDR2 YNNKEL (reference sequence). The CDR3 sequence is 14 residues long. Drawing the rest from reference TRBV3-1 and TRBJ1-2, the complete variable domain is DTAVSQTPKYLVTQMGNDKSIKCEQNLGHDTMYWYKQDSKKFLKIMFSYNNKELIINETVPNRFSPKSPDKAHLNLHINSLELGDSAVYFCASSQVWGEDGYTFGSGTRLTVV.

This clonotype was observed many times. V usage is TRBV7-2 and J usage is TRBJ2-1, with D possibly being TRBD2 (6 bases). V lost 6 bases and J lost 6, with 9 bases in between. The CDR3 covers 12 residues. Germline V gene sequence: CDR1 SGHTA, CDR2 FQGNSA. The CDR3 here is CASRQTSNEQFF. DNA for the CDR3: TGTGCCAGCAGACAGACTAGCAATGAGCAGTTCTTC.

This clonotype has a handful of counts. The chain has TRBV27 and TRBJ1-6; 7 bases are shared with TRBD1. V lost 5 bases, J lost 7 bases, and 5 bases stayed unmatched. Germline CDR1 and CDR2: MNHEY and SMNVEV (reference sequence). The CDR3 has 14 residues. The CDR3 DNA sequence: TGTGCCAGCAGTCAGGGACAGATCAATTCACCCCTCCACTTT. Its protein product is CASSQGQINSPLHF.

The V call is TRBV5-5, the J call TRBJ2-1, with 7 nucleotides matching TRBD2. CDR3 size: 13 residues. Germline V gene data show CDR1 as SGHKS and CDR2 as YYEKEE (reference sequence). V trimming: 0 bases; J trimming: 10 bases; junction bases outside the gene matches: 4. CDR3: CASSLVIAGEQFF. The CDR3 region has the DNA TGTGCCAGCAGCTTGGTTATAGCGGGCGAGCAGTTCTTC.

The V call is TRBV5-1, the J call TRBJ2-1; TRBD2 matches 8 bases. The germline gives CDR1 SGHRS, CDR2 YFSETQ. CDR3 length: 14 amino acids. The J segment lost 9 bases and the V segment lost 2 bases, leaving 7 bases of the junction unmatched. Here the CDR3 reads CASSLTGGRGEQFF. In nucleotides, the CDR3 is TGCGCCAGCAGCTTAACGGGAGGGCGGGGTGAGCAGTTCTTC.

This chain connects TRBV12-3 or TRBV12-4 to TRBJ1-5; a possible D gene is TRBD1 (5 bases). The CDR3 totals 12 residues. The V and J ends lost 3 bases and 6 bases respectively, with 6 bases between them. The CDR3 DNA reads as TGTGCCAGCAGTTTGGACACTCAGCCCCAGCATTTT. This encodes CASSLDTQPQHF.